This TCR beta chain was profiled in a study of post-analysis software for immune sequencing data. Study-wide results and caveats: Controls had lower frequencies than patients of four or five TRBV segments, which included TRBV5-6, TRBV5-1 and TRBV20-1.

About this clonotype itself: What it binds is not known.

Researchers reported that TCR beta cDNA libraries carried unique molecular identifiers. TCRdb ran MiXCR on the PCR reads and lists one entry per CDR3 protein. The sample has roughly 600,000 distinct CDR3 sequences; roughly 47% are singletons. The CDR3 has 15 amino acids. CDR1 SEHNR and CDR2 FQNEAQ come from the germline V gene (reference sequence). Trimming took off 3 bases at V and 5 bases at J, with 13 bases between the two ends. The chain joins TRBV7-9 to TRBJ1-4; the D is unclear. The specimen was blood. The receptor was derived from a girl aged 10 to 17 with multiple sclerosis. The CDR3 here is CASSFVPSSNEKLFF. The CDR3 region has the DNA TGTGCCAGCAGCTTCGTGCCCAGCTCGAATGAAAAACTGTTTTTT.